This T cell receptor (beta chain) was identified in a study of T cell changes during pregnancy in multiple sclerosis. Sequencing used immunoSEQ multiplex PCR; TCRdb keeps in-frame clones, though not all of them. Of 18,000 or so clones listed, roughly 91% were seen once; the top ten hold about 1.3%. The CDR3 covers 14 residues. V lost 3 bases, J lost 4 bases, and 5 bases stayed unmatched. CDR1 is LNHDA and CDR2 is SQIVND in the germline V gene (reference sequence). This TCR was recovered from a female donor in good health, enrolled as a control in a pregnancy study. Sequences were derived from CD4+ T cells from peripheral blood mononuclear cells, sampled in the first trimester of pregnancy. The chain links TRBV19 to TRBJ1-2, with 7 bases identical to TRBD1. Here the CDR3 reads CASSISAGGYGYTF. The CDR3 DNA reads as TGTGCCAGTAGTATTTCGGCAGGGGGCTATGGCTACACCTTC.